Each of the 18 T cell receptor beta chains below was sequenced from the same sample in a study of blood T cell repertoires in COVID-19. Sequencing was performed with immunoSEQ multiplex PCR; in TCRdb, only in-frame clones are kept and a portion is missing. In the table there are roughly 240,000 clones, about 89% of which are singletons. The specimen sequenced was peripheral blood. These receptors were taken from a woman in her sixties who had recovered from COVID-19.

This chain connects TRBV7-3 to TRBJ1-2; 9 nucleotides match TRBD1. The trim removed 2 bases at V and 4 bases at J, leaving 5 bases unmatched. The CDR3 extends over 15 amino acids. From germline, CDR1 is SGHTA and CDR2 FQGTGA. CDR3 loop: CASSLSGQGAYGYTF. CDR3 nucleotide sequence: TGTGCCAGCAGCTTATCGGGACAGGGCGCCTATGGCTACACCTTC.

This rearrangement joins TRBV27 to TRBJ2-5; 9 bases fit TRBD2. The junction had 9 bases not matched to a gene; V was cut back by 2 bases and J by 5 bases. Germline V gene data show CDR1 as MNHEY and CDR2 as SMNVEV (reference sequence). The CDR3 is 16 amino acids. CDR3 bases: TGTGCCAGCAGTTTAATCGGCGGGGGGGAGATCGAGACCCAGTACTTC. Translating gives CASSLIGGGEIETQYF.

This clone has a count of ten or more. CDR3 in amino acids: CASTGGGNIQYF. The CDR3 DNA is TGTGCCAGCACCGGAGGCGGTAACATTCAGTACTTC. The V and J genes are TRBV28 and TRBJ2-4; the D gene is possibly TRBD2 (5 bases). V was shortened by 7 bases and J by 7 bases, with 11 bases between the two germline ends. CDR3 length: 12 residues. The V gene's germline CDR1 is MDHEN and CDR2 SYDVKM.

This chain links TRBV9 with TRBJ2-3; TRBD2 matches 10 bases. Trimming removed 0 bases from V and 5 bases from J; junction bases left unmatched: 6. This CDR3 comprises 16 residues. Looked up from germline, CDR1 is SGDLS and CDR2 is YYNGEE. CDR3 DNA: TGTGCCAGCAGCGTAGCTCCCAGCGGGGGGGAAGATACGCAGTATTTT. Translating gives CASSVAPSGGEDTQYF.

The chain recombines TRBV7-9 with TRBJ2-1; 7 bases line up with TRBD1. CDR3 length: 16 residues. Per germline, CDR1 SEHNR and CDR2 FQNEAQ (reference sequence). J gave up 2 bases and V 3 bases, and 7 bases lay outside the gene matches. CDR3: CASSFNRGWAYNEQFF. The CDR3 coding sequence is TGTGCCAGCAGCTTCAACAGGGGATGGGCCTACAATGAGCAGTTCTTC.

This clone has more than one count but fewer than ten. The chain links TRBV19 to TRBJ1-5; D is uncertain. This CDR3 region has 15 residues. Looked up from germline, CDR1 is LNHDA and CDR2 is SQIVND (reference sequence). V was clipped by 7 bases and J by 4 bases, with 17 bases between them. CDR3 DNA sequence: TGTGCCAGTACCGGCGTCGGGGAGTGGAATCAGCCCCAGCATTTT. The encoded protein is CASTGVGEWNQPQHF.

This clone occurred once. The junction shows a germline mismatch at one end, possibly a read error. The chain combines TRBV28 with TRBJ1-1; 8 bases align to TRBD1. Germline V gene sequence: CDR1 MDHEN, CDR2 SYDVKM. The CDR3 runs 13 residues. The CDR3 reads CASSGGPGQEFKF. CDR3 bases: TGTGCCAGCAGTGGGGGCCCGGGACAGGAGTTTAAATTT.

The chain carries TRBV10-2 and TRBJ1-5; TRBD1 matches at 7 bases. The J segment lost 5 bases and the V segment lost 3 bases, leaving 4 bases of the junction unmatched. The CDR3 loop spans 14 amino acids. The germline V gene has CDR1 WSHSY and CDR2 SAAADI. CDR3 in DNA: TGCGCCAGCAGTGATACAGGGGCTGATCAGCCCCAGCATTTT. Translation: CASSDTGADQPQHF.

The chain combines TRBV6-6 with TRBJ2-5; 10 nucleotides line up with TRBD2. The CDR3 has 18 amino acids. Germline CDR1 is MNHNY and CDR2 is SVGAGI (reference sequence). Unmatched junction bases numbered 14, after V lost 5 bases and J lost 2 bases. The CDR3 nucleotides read TGTGCCAGCAGTCCAGGAATATTAGCGGGGGGAACTCAAGAGACCCAGTACTTC. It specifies CASSPGILAGGTQETQYF.

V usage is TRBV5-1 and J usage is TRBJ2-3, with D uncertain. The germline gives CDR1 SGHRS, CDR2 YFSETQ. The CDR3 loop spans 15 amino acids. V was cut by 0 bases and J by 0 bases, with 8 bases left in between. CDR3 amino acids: CASSLAFSSTDTQYF. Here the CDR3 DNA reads TGCGCCAGCAGCTTGGCCTTTTCTAGCACAGATACGCAGTATTTT.

The CDR3 protein is CASSPSPGGEETQYF. CDR3 in DNA: TGCGCCAGCAGCCCGTCCCCAGGGGGCGAAGAGACCCAGTACTTC. This chain uses TRBV5-1 with TRBJ2-5; TRBD1 matches 8 bases. This CDR3 is 15 amino acids long. Germline CDR1 reads SGHRS; CDR2 reads YFSETQ. V lost 4 bases and J lost 3; bases outside the gene matches: 8.

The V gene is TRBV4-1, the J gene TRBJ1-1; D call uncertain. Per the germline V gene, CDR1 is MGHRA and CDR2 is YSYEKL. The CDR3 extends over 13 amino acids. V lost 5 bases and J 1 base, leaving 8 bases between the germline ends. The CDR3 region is CASSYRRNTEAFF. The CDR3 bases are TGCGCCAGCAGCTATCGTCGGAACACTGAAGCTTTCTTT.

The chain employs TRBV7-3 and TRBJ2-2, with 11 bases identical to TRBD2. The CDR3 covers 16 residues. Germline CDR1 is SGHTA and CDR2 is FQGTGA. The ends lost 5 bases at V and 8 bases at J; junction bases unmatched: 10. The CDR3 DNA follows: TGTGCCAGCAGCCCCCAGGCTAGCGGGGGGTCGGGGGAGCTGTTTTTT. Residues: CASSPQASGGSGELFF.

The CDR3 region is CASSAPRYVKQRARYF. CDR3 in DNA: TGTGCCAGCAGCGCCCCTCGATACGTTAAACAGCGGGCGCGGTACTTC. V usage is TRBV6-4 and J usage is TRBJ2-7; a weak D match, TRBD2 (6 bases). Germline CDR1 reads MRHNA; CDR2 reads SNTAGT. The CDR3 has 16 amino acids. The V gene lost 6 bases and the J gene lost 12 bases, with 30 bases spanning the gap.

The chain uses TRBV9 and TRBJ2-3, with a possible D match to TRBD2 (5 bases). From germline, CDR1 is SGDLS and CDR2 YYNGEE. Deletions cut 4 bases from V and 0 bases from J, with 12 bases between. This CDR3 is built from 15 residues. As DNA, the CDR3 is TGTGCCAGCAGCTCCTCACTAGGAAGCACAGATACGCAGTATTTT. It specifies CASSSSLGSTDTQYF. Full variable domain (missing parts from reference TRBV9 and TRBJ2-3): DSGVTQTPKHLITATGQRVTLRCSPRSGDLSVYWYQQSLDQGLQFLIQYYNGEERAKGNILERFSAQQFPDLHSELNLSSLELGDSALYFCASSSSLGSTDTQYFGPGTRLTVL.

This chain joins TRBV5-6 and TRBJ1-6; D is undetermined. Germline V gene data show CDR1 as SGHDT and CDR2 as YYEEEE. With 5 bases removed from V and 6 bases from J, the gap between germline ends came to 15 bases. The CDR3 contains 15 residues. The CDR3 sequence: CASRPRAGPNSPLHF. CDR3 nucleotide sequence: TGTGCCAGCAGACCGCGGGCAGGTCCTAATTCACCCCTCCACTTT.

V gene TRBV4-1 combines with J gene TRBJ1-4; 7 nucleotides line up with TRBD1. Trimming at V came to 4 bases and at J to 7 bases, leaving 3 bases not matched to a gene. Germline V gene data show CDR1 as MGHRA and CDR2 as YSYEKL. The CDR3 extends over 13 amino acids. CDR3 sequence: CASSLQGVEKLFF. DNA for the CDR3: TGCGCCAGCAGCCTTCAGGGGGTTGAAAAACTGTTTTTT.

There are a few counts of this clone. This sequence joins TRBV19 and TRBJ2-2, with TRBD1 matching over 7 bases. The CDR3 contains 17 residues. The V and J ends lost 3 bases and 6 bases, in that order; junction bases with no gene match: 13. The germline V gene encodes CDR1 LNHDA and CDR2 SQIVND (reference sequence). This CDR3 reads CASSIRAGGYFAGELFF. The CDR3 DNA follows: TGTGCCAGTAGTATCCGGGCAGGGGGATATTTTGCCGGGGAGCTGTTTTTT.